Sequencing of this T cell receptor (beta chain) was carried out in a study of T cells after yellow fever vaccination. TCRdb itself ran the 5' RACE reads through MiXCR, one entry per CDR3 protein. Found here are a few hundred thousand distinct CDR3 sequences, 3% to 4.5% of them singletons; the top ten hold 24%. Looked up from germline, CDR1 is SGHTA and CDR2 is FQGNSA. The length of the CDR3 is 17 residues. The V end was cut by 0 bases, the J end by 3 bases, with 15 bases between. The TCR was taken from a man aged 18 to 35 who received the YFV17D yellow fever vaccine. The sequencing used PBMCs, collected 5 days after the yellow fever booster vaccination. The J gene is TRBJ1-5, the V gene TRBV7-2, with D maybe TRBD1 (5 bases). CDR3 protein: CASSLAPGTSLNQPQHF. The CDR3, as DNA: TGTGCCAGCAGCTTAGCACCCGGGACGTCCCTCAATCAGCCCCAGCATTTT.